A single sample gave rise to the 29 T cell receptor beta chains below, sequenced in a study of metastatic and nonmetastatic thyroid tumors. TCRdb re-clonotyped the PCR reads via MiXCR. The sample lists 50,000 to 70,000 clones, approximately 4.1% occurring once. Not a single patient had been given any form of treatment at any point before undergoing thyroid surgery. Sequencing input: blood. The receptors originated from a female donor with papillary thyroid cancer or a benign thyroid nodule (not recorded which). Some clones in this sample may be carry-over from other donors' samples.

This clone occurred a few times. The rearrangement links TRBV20-1 to TRBJ2-1, with TRBD1 as a possible D gene (6 bases). V was pared by 4 bases and J by 0 bases, with 13 bases between. Germline assignment: CDR1 DFQATT and CDR2 SNEGSKA (reference sequence). CDR3 length: 15 residues. CDR3 in DNA: TGCAGTGCTATGGGGGCGGCGAGCTCCTACAATGAGCAGTTCTTC. Protein sequence: CSAMGAASSYNEQFF.

This clone was counted only a few times. Given a much more abundant clone one base away, this may be a read error. The CDR3 loop is CATRGAADTQYF. The DNA for the CDR3 is TGTGCCACCAGGGGGGCGGCAGATACGCAGTATTTT. This rearrangement joins TRBV24-1 to TRBJ2-3; weak D call: TRBD1 (6 bases). CDR1 is KGHDR, CDR2 SFDVKD, per germline. The CDR3 has 12 residues. Trimming stripped 7 bases from V and 4 bases from J, with 8 bases between.

This clone has ten or more counts. The chain links TRBV24-1 to TRBJ2-1; no definite D call. The V gene lost 3 bases and the J gene lost 5 bases, with 10 bases spanning the gap. CDR1 KGHDR and CDR2 SFDVKD come from the germline V gene. The CDR3 loop spans 14 amino acids. The CDR3 loop is CATSDLGRNNEQFF. CDR3 nucleotide sequence: TGTGCCACCAGTGATCTGGGCCGAAACAATGAGCAGTTCTTC.

This clone was seen a handful of times. This CDR3 is CASSFREGAHREQYF. The CDR3 DNA is TGTGCCAGCAGTTTTCGGGAGGGGGCGCATCGGGAGCAGTACTTC. This chain links TRBV28 with TRBJ2-7; tentative D call: TRBD2 (8 bases). The V gene lost 3 bases and the J gene lost 7 bases, with 19 bases spanning the gap. CDR1 is MDHEN and CDR2 is SYDVKM in the germline V gene. This CDR3 contains 15 residues.

Ten or more counts support this clone. This chain joins TRBV28 and TRBJ2-1; 9 nucleotides agree with TRBD2. The V gene end was trimmed by 4 bases and the J gene end by 5 bases; junction bases not matched to a gene: 6. The germline gives CDR1 MDHEN, CDR2 SYDVKM. CDR3 size: 15 residues. CDR3 bases: TGTGCCAGCAGTTCCCCTAGCGGGGATCACAATGAGCAGTTCTTC. Its translation is CASSSPSGDHNEQFF.

This clone was seen at least ten times. Its ends do not fully match the called genes, so a read error is possible. The V and J genes are TRBV7-9 and TRBJ1-3; no reliable D call. The germline CDR1 and CDR2 sequences are SEHNR and FQNEAQ (reference sequence). This CDR3 contains 15 residues. The CDR3 protein is CAGSPGLYSGNTIYF. In DNA form, the CDR3 reads TGTGCCGGCAGCCCAGGACTGTACTCTGGAAACACCATATATTTT.

This clone was found many times. The rearrangement links TRBV6-1 to TRBJ1-1; the match to TRBD1 covers 7 bases. The V gene end was trimmed by 1 base and the J gene end by 1 base; junction bases not matched to a gene: 0. Germline V lookup: CDR1 MNHNS, CDR2 SASEGT. This CDR3 contains 14 residues. The DNA of the CDR3 is TGTGCCAGCAGTGAAGGGACAGGGAACACTGAAGCTTTCTTT. Amino acids: CASSEGTGNTEAFF.

This clone turned up a few times. V and J are TRBV7-3 and TRBJ2-3; TRBD1 is a possible D gene (5 bases). This CDR3 contains 14 residues. Germline CDR1 reads SGHTA; CDR2 reads FQGTGA. V lost 7 bases, J lost 0 bases, and 11 bases lay in between. The CDR3 nucleotides are TGTGCCAGCAACTCGGCAGGGAGCACAGATACGCAGTATTTT. It yields the protein CASNSAGSTDTQYF.

This clone was counted a few times. The CDR3 does not end in the conserved phenylalanine or tryptophan, so this is likely a read error. Because the CDR3's place on the DNA is in doubt, the DNA is left out and the CDR3 is given as listed by TCRdb. This chain connects TRBV12-3 or TRBV12-4 to TRBJ2-1; the table's D call of TRBD1 was not tested on the DNA. The CDR3 adds up to 9 amino acids, both ends counted. The CDR3 loop reads CASSLAGGV.

This clone was picked up many times. V and J are TRBV19 and TRBJ2-1, with D tentatively TRBD1 or TRBD2 (5 bases each). The CDR3 length is 15 residues. Looked up from germline, CDR1 is LNHDA and CDR2 is SQIVND (reference sequence). Trimming took off 1 base at V and 3 bases at J, with 10 bases between the two ends. This chain's CDR3 is CASSIGGSFYNEQFF. CDR3 nucleotides: TGTGCCAGTAGTATAGGGGGGAGTTTCTACAATGAGCAGTTCTTC.

The J gene is TRBJ2-1, the V gene TRBV6-2 or TRBV6-3, with 11 bases fitting TRBD2. The junction had 9 bases not matched to a gene; V was cut back by 8 bases and J by 12 bases. Germline-derived CDR1 and CDR2 are MNHEY and SVGEGT. CDR3 length: 13 amino acids. DNA for the CDR3: TGTGCCAGCGGGGGTGGACTAGCGGGTTGGCAGTTCTTC. This sequence encodes CASGGGLAGWQFF.

This clone was detected a few times. V gene TRBV11-2 combines with J gene TRBJ2-2; TRBD1 agrees at 7 bases. V dropped 0 bases and J dropped 8; count of bases not matched to a gene: 6. The CDR3 totals 15 residues. Looked up from germline, CDR1 is SGHAT and CDR2 is FQNNGV. The CDR3 sequence is CASSLDRGRVGELFF. The CDR3 DNA sequence: TGTGCCAGCAGCTTAGACAGGGGGAGAGTTGGGGAGCTGTTTTTT.

With respect to this clone: A read error may explain this, as a much larger clone is one base away. This CDR3 is CASSGVGDGYTQYF. The CDR3 region has the DNA TGTGCCAGCAGCGGGGTTGGCGATGGTTATACGCAGTATTTT. The chain has TRBV9 and TRBJ2-3; D call uncertain. V was cut by 3 bases and J by 7 bases, with 15 bases left in between. In germline, CDR1 is SGDLS, CDR2 YYNGEE. The CDR3 consists of 14 residues.

This clone was counted ten times or more. This chain links TRBV5-4 with TRBJ2-5, with TRBD1 matching 7 bases. In germline, CDR1 is SGHNT, CDR2 YYREEE (reference sequence). J was trimmed by 1 base and V by 3 bases; bases with no gene match: 9. This CDR3 contains 16 residues. Written as DNA, the CDR3 is TGTGCCAGCAGCTCGTATGCCGGGACAGCCCAAGAGACCCAGTACTTC. It translates to CASSSYAGTAQETQYF. Full variable domain (remainder filled in from reference TRBV5-4 and TRBJ2-5): ETGVTQSPTHLIKTRGQQVTLRCSSQSGHNTVSWYQQALGQGPQFIFQYYREEENGRGNFPPRFSGLQFPNYSSELNVNALELDDSALYLCASSSYAGTAQETQYFGPGTRLLVL.

This clone was detected many times. The chain couples TRBV6-2 or TRBV6-3 to TRBJ2-1; D gene unclear. Looked up from germline, CDR1 is MNHEY and CDR2 is SVGEGT. The CDR3 is 16 amino acids. Trimming took 4 bases from V and 1 from J, leaving 14 bases between them. CDR3 sequence reads: CASSSRQAFSYNEQFF. In nucleotides, the CDR3 is TGTGCCAGCAGTTCGCGCCAGGCCTTTTCCTACAATGAGCAGTTCTTC.

This clone was seen a handful of times. This chain links TRBV10-2 with TRBJ2-5; perhaps TRBD2 as D (6 bases). The CDR3 consists of 15 residues. The germline CDR1 and CDR2 sequences are WSHSY and SAAADI. Trimming pared 7 bases from V and 0 bases from J, leaving 15 bases between. In DNA form, the CDR3 reads TGCGCCAGCAAAGATAGCGGAAGGGACCAAGAGACCCAGTACTTC. Translated: CASKDSGRDQETQYF.

This clone was detected only a few times. V is TRBV28 and J is TRBJ2-1; tentatively, D is TRBD2 (6 bases). Germline V gives CDR1 MDHEN, CDR2 SYDVKM. The CDR3 has 14 amino acids. V lost 5 bases and J lost 10, with 18 bases in between. DNA for the CDR3: TGTGCCAGCAGTAATCCGGGACCCAGCGGGGAGCAGTTCTTC. Its translation is CASSNPGPSGEQFF.

This clone was detected a few times. A much bigger clone sits one base away, suggesting this may be a read error. This chain joins TRBV9 and TRBJ2-5; 8 bases are shared with TRBD2. The V segment lost 0 bases and the J segment 5 bases; nucleotides outside the gene matches: 15. This CDR3 spans 18 amino acids. In germline, CDR1 is SGDLS, CDR2 YYNGEE. The CDR3: CASSVGTIGRAPQETQYF. The CDR3 DNA follows: TGTGCCAGCAGCGTAGGGACTATCGGGAGGGCTCCCCAGGAGACCCAGTACTTC.

There are a few counts of this clone. This chain links TRBV7-8 with TRBJ2-2; D may be TRBD2 (7 bases). This CDR3 contains 14 residues. Deletions cut 4 bases from V and 17 bases from J, with 23 bases between. The V gene's germline CDR1 is SGHVS and CDR2 FQNEAQ. This CDR3 is CASSYGGLTGDLFF. In DNA form, the CDR3 reads TGTGCCAGCAGCTACGGGGGGCTCACCGGGGATCTATTTTTT.

This clone was seen at least ten times. The J gene is TRBJ2-3, the V gene TRBV10-3; D ambiguous. The germline gives CDR1 ENHRY, CDR2 SYGVKD. V was cut by 0 bases and J by 6 bases, with 4 bases left in between. CDR3 size: 12 residues. The CDR3 here is CAISESVDTQYF. The CDR3 DNA reads as TGTGCCATCAGTGAGTCGGTGGATACGCAGTATTTT.

Judged by abundance, this clone is medium-sized (0.01 to 0.1%). The chain is built from TRBV2 and TRBJ2-5; 8 positions agree with TRBD1. There are 14 residues in the CDR3. CDR1 and CDR2 (germline): SNHLY, FYNNEI. The J segment lost 5 bases and the V segment lost 4 bases, leaving 6 bases of the junction unmatched. CDR3 nucleotides: TGTGCCAGCAGTGGGACAGGGTCGGGGGAGACCCAGTACTTC. It translates to CASSGTGSGETQYF. Complete variable domain (other parts from reference TRBV2 and TRBJ2-5): EPEVTQTPSHQVTQMGQEVILRCVPISNHLYFYWYRQILGQKVEFLVSFYNNEISEKSEIFDDQFSVERPDGSNFTLKIRSTKLEDSAMYFCASSGTGSGETQYFGPGTRLLVL.

In this sample, this clone turned up many times. The rearrangement joins TRBV19 to TRBJ2-3; D is perhaps TRBD1 (6 bases). The CDR3 has 12 amino acids. Trimming shortened V by 7 bases and J by 2 bases, and 7 bases separated the two germline ends. CDR1 is LNHDA and CDR2 is SQIVND in the germline V gene (reference sequence). The chain's CDR3 is CASTGATDTQYF. CDR3 DNA: TGTGCCAGTACAGGGGCCACAGATACGCAGTATTTT.

Regarding this clone: A read error may be the cause here, since a much bigger clone is one base away. Other DNA sequences of this sample code for an identical CDR3. This chain joins TRBV7-8 and TRBJ1-6; D uncertain. Germline lookup yields CDR1 SGHVS and CDR2 FQNEAQ. The CDR3 sequence is 14 residues long. The CDR3 region is CASSLAGFYSPLHF. The CDR3 DNA reads as TGTGCCAGCAGCTTAGCCGGGTTTTATTCGCCCCTCCACTTT.

A word on this clone: A read error may account for a junction end that differs from germline. The chain carries TRBV28 and TRBJ1-2; possible D gene TRBD1, 5 bases. CDR1 MDHEN and CDR2 SYDVKM come from the germline V gene. The CDR3 loop spans 16 amino acids. The CDR3 sequence: CASKGLGRGTNYVYTF. Here the CDR3 DNA reads TGTGCCAGCAAGGGGCTCGGTCGGGGCACTAACTATGTCTACACCTTC.

This clone was observed many times. J is TRBJ1-6 and V is TRBV3-1; 10 positions agree with TRBD1. The J segment lost 14 bases and the V segment lost 0 bases, leaving 7 bases of the junction unmatched. The germline CDR1 and CDR2 sequences are LGHDT and YNNKEL (reference sequence). The CDR3 totals 15 residues. This CDR3 reads CASSQDFGTGATLHF. The CDR3, as DNA: TGTGCCAGCAGCCAAGATTTCGGGACAGGGGCCACCCTCCACTTT.

At least ten counts were recorded for this clone. This chain connects TRBV5-1 to TRBJ2-3; tentative D call: TRBD2 (5 bases). The CDR3 is 15 residues long. In germline, CDR1 is SGHRS, CDR2 YFSETQ. V was trimmed by 3 bases and J by 0 bases, leaving 11 bases between them. The DNA for the CDR3 is TGCGCCAGCAGCTCGGGATACGCTAGCACAGATACGCAGTATTTT. It translates to CASSSGYASTDTQYF.

This clone was observed many times. J is TRBJ1-3 and V is TRBV6-1, with unresolved D. CDR1 MNHNS and CDR2 SASEGT come from the germline V gene. Trimming took off 4 bases at V and 4 bases at J, with 14 bases between the two ends. The CDR3 totals 15 residues. The CDR3 coding sequence is TGTGCCAGCAGTGTAGCCAAGGGCTGGGGAAACACCATATATTTT. It specifies CASSVAKGWGNTIYF.

This clone has ten or more counts. This chain links TRBV2 with TRBJ2-3; possibly TRBD2 for D (6 bases). The CDR3 is 14 amino acids. The V gene lost 4 bases and the J gene lost 4 bases, with 12 bases spanning the gap. Germline loops: CDR1 SNHLY, CDR2 FYNNEI. CDR3 DNA: TGTGCCAGCAGTGGGGGAGGCGGCGCAGATACGCAGTATTTT. Its translation: CASSGGGGADTQYF.

This clone has only a few counts. J is TRBJ1-6 and V is TRBV28; D is undetermined. The V end lost 6 bases, the J end lost 8 bases, and 8 bases lay between the germline ends. Germline-derived CDR1 and CDR2 are MDHEN and SYDVKM. The CDR3 is made up of 12 amino acids. The CDR3 loop reads CASRPQYSPLHF. The DNA of the CDR3 is TGTGCCAGCAGGCCTCAATATTCACCCCTCCACTTT.